The 17 T cell receptor beta chains below all came from one sample that was sequenced in a study of somatic mutations in cytotoxic T cells in rheumatoid arthritis. Clones were sequenced by immunoSEQ multiplex PCR, and TCRdb holds only the in-frame ones, with some missing. The sample has about 15,000 clones, 70% to 85% seen once; the top ten hold about 21%. Sequenced: CD8+ T cells sorted from blood. These receptors were collected from an adult with rheumatoid arthritis.

This chain joins TRBV5-6 and TRBJ2-7; 9 bases map to TRBD2. Germline V gene sequence: CDR1 SGHDT, CDR2 YYEEEE. The CDR3 length is 15 residues. V lost 0 bases, J lost 7 bases, and 8 bases stayed unmatched. Written as DNA, the CDR3 is TGTGCCAGCAGCTTGGCGTCTAGCGGGATTGTTGAGCAGTACTTC. As protein: CASSLASSGIVEQYF.

The gene calls are TRBV25-1 and TRBJ1-2; no reliable D call. Germline V gene lookup returns CDR1 MGHDK and CDR2 SYGVNS. This CDR3 is 14 amino acids long. V was trimmed by 4 bases and J by 3 bases, leaving 12 bases between them. CDR3 nucleotides: TGTGCCAGCAGTGCCACCGGCTTATACTATGGCTACACCTTC. This encodes CASSATGLYYGYTF.

The chain employs TRBV29-1 and TRBJ1-2; perhaps TRBD1 as D (6 bases). The ends were cut back, 1 base at V and 0 bases at J, with 18 bases in the middle. Looked up from germline, CDR1 is SQVTM and CDR2 is ANQGSEA. The CDR3 is made up of 17 amino acids. CDR3 sequence reads: CSVEGRGHGRTNYGYTF. Here the CDR3 DNA reads TGCAGCGTTGAAGGCAGGGGCCACGGCCGGACTAACTATGGCTACACCTTC.

This clone occurred once. The V gene is TRBV7-8, the J gene TRBJ2-5; D gene uncertain. Trimming stripped 1 base from V and 2 bases from J, with 5 bases between. The CDR3 has 13 amino acids. From germline, CDR1 is SGHVS and CDR2 FQNEAQ. The CDR3 DNA follows: TGTGCCAGCAGCTTAGTCGGGCAAGAGACCCAGTACTTC. The encoded protein is CASSLVGQETQYF.

This chain links TRBV19 with TRBJ2-1; 9 bases align to TRBD2. J gave up 2 bases and V 6 bases, and 2 bases lay outside the gene matches. This CDR3 region has 14 residues. Germline CDR1 reads LNHDA; CDR2 reads SQIVND (reference sequence). CDR3 sequence: CASSVAGAYNEQFF. As DNA, the CDR3 is TGTGCCAGTAGCGTAGCGGGAGCCTACAATGAGCAGTTCTTC.

This sequence joins TRBV15 and TRBJ2-5, with TRBD2 matching over 10 bases. The germline CDR1 and CDR2 sequences are LNHNV and YYDKDF (reference sequence). V shed 5 bases and J 5 bases; nucleotides not matched to a gene: 8. The CDR3 covers 15 residues. The CDR3 is CATSAGLAEGETQYF. CDR3 coding DNA: TGTGCCACCAGCGCCGGACTAGCGGAAGGCGAGACCCAGTACTTC.

The V call is TRBV5-5, the J call TRBJ1-1; D gene unclear. The germline gives CDR1 SGHKS, CDR2 YYEKEE (reference sequence). Trimming shortened V by 2 bases and J by 0 bases, and 8 bases separated the two germline ends. This CDR3 comprises 14 residues. The CDR3 protein is CASSFYWLNTEAFF. The CDR3 nucleotides are TGTGCCAGCAGCTTTTACTGGCTGAACACTGAAGCTTTCTTT.

This chain links TRBV11-2 with TRBJ1-4, with a weak D call TRBD1 (6 bases). The CDR3 loop spans 17 amino acids. Trimming stripped 0 bases from V and 6 bases from J, with 17 bases between. Germline values: CDR1 SGHAT, CDR2 FQNNGV. The CDR3 here is CASSLDGWGARDEKLFF. For the CDR3, the DNA is TGTGCCAGCAGCTTAGATGGGTGGGGGGCGAGAGATGAAAAACTGTTTTTT.

This clone was recorded only once. V is TRBV5-1 and J is TRBJ1-2; 10 bases line up with TRBD1. CDR1 and CDR2 from the germline V gene are SGHRS and YFSETQ. With 4 bases clipped from V and 2 bases from J, the junction kept 5 bases outside the gene matches. The CDR3 totals 15 residues. CDR3 sequence: CASSPGTGVNYGYTF. DNA for the CDR3: TGCGCCAGCAGCCCGGGGACAGGGGTGAACTATGGCTACACCTTC.

The rearrangement links TRBV4-1 to TRBJ2-3, with D perhaps matching TRBD2 (5 bases). The CDR3 totals 15 residues. The ends were cut back, 3 bases at V and 0 bases at J, with 10 bases in the middle. Per the germline V gene, CDR1 is MGHRA and CDR2 is YSYEKL. CDR3 nucleotide sequence: TGCGCCAGCAGCCAGGTACTAGTAAGCACAGATACGCAGTATTTT. Protein product: CASSQVLVSTDTQYF.

The V call is TRBV6-4, the J call TRBJ2-3; 8 positions match TRBD2. The CDR3 runs 16 residues. CDR1 is MRHNA, CDR2 SNTAGT, per germline. V trimming: 0 bases; J trimming: 1 base; junction bases outside the gene matches: 3. The CDR3 nucleotides are TGTGCCAGCAGTGACTCAACGGGAGGGGGCACAGATACGCAGTATTTT. It yields the protein CASSDSTGGGTDTQYF.

This clone came up once. The junction differs from germline at one of its ends, possibly a read error. The V call is TRBV7-9, the J call TRBJ1-1, with D tentatively TRBD1 (6 bases). The CDR3 spans 13 residues. Germline V CDR1 and CDR2: SEHNR, FQNEAQ (reference sequence). The CDR3 DNA follows: TGTGCCAGCAGCTTTGGGGGGGCTGCTGAAGCTTCCTTT. Its translation: CASSFGGAAEASF.

The CDR3 region has the DNA TGCGCCAGCAGCCAAGATTGGGGCAGGTCCACTGGAAACACCATATATTTT. This gives the protein CASSQDWGRSTGNTIYF. This chain uses TRBV4-1 with TRBJ1-3; maybe TRBD1 (5 bases). CDR1 and CDR2 (germline): MGHRA, YSYEKL. The CDR3 loop spans 17 amino acids. Trimming took off 0 bases at V and 2 bases at J, with 14 bases between the two ends.

The chain links TRBV6-5 to TRBJ2-1, with TRBD1 matching 11 bases. CDR3 size: 14 residues. CDR1 MNHEY and CDR2 SVGAGI come from the germline V gene. J gave up 9 bases and V 2 bases, and 3 bases lay outside the gene matches. The DNA of the CDR3 is TGTGCCAGCAGTTACGGGACAGGGGGTATTGAGCAGTTCTTC. Translating it yields CASSYGTGGIEQFF.

The chain couples TRBV23-1 to TRBJ2-5; tentative D call: TRBD2 (6 bases). TRBV23-1 is labeled an ORF, and its function is uncertain. The CDR3 contains 14 residues. Deletions cut 4 bases from V and 6 bases from J, with 15 bases between. The CDR3 spells CASSRRHGSKTQYF. CDR3 sequence (DNA): TGCGCCAGCAGTCGGCGTCACGGGAGTAAGACCCAGTACTTC.

The chain combines TRBV7-8 with TRBJ2-5; 7 bases map to TRBD2. Germline assignment: CDR1 SGHVS and CDR2 FQNEAQ. Trimming cost V 2 bases and J 2 bases; bases outside gene matches: 5. This CDR3 contains 15 residues. The CDR3 loop reads CASSLRAGVQETQYF. For the CDR3, the DNA is TGTGCCAGCAGCTTAAGGGCGGGGGTACAAGAGACCCAGTACTTC.

CDR3 DNA: TGTGCCAGCAGCTTGGGAAGCTCCTACGAGCAGTACTTC. Its protein is CASSLGSSYEQYF. The V call is TRBV5-8, the J call TRBJ2-7; no clear D. Germline V lookup: CDR1 SGHTS, CDR2 YDEGEE. Trimming shortened V by 0 bases and J by 0 bases, and 4 bases separated the two germline ends. This CDR3 region has 13 residues.